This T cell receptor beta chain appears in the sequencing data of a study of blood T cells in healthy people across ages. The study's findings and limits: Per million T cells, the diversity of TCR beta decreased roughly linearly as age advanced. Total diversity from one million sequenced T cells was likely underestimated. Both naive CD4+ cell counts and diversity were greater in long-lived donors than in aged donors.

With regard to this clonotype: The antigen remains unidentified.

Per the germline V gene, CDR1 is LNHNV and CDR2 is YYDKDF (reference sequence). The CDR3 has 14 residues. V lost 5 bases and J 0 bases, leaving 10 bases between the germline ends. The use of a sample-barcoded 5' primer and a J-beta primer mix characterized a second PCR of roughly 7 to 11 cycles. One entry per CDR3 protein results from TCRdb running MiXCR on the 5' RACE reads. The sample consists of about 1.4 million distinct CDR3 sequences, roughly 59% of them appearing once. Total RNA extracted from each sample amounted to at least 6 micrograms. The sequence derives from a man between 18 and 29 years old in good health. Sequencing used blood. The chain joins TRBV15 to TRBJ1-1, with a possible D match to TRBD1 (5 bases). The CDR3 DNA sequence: TGTGCCACCAGCGGGGACGGGGTGAACACTGAAGCTTTCTTT. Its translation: CATSGDGVNTEAFF.